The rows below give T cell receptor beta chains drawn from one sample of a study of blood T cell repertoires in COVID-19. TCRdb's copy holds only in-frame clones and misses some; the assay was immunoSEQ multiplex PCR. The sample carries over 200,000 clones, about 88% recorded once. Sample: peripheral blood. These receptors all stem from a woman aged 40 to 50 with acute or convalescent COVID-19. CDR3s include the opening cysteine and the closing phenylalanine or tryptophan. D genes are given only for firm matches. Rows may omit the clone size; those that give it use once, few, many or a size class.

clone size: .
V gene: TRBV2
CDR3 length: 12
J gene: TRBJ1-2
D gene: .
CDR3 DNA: TGTGCCAGCATAAGAGGGAGCTATGGCTACACCTTC
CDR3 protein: CASIRGSYGYTF

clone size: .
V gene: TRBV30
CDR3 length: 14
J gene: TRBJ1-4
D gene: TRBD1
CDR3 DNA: TGTGCCTGGAGTAGGAGGACAGGGAATGAAAAACTGTCTTTT
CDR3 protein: CAWSRRTGNEKLSF

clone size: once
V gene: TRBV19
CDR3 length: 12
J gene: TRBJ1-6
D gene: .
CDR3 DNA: TGTGCCAGTACAGGGGTAGGTTCACCCCTCCACTTT
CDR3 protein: CASTGVGSPLHF

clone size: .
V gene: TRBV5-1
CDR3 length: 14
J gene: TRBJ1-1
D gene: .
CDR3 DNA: TGCGCCAGCAGAACCGGCCCGGGGAACACTGAAGCTTTCTTT
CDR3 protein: CASRTGPGNTEAFF

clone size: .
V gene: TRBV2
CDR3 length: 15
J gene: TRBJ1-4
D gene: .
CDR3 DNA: TGTGCCAGCAGGGCGACCCCCGGGTCTAATGAAAAACTGTTTTTT
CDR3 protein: CASRATPGSNEKLFF

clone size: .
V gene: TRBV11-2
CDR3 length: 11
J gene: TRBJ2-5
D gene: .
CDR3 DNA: TGTGCCAGTGCGAGCTCCCGGGCCCAGTACTTC
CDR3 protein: CASASSRAQYF

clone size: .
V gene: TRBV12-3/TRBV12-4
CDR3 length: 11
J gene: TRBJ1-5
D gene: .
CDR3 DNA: TGTGCCAGCAGTTTAAGCGGTCCCCAGCATTTT
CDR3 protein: CASSLSGPQHF

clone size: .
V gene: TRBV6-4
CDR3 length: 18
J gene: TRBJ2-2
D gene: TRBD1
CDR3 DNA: TGTGCCAGCAGTGACTCGATTGGACAGGGCTTGGACACCGGGGAGCTGTTTTTT
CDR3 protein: CASSDSIGQGLDTGELFF

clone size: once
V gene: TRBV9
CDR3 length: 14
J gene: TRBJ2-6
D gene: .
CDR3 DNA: TGTGCCAGCAGCGGGCCCTCTGGGGCCAACGTCCTGACTTTC
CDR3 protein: CASSGPSGANVLTF

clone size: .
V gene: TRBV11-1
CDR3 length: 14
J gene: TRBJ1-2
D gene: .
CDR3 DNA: TGTGCCAGCAGCTTAGAGTACGGGGGCTATGGCTACACCTTC
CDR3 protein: CASSLEYGGYGYTF

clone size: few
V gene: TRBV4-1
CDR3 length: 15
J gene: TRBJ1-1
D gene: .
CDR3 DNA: TGCGCCAGCAGCCATGCCGACAGGAGGAACACTGAAGCTTTCTTT
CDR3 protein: CASSHADRRNTEAFF

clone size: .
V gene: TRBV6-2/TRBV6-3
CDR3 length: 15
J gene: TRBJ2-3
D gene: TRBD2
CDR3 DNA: TGTGCCAGCAGCCCCGGGGGACTAGTACAGGTTACGCAGTATTTT
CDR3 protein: CASSPGGLVQVTQYF

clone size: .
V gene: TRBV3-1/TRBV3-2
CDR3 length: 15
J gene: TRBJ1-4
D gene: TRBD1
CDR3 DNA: TGTGCCAGCAGCCAGATACAGGGGGCGCCTGAAAAACTGTTTTTT
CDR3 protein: CASSQIQGAPEKLFF

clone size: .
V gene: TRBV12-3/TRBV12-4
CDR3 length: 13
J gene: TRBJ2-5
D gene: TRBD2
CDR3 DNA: TGTGCCACCTCGAGCCTAGCGGAGAAGACCCAGTACTTC
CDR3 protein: CATSSLAEKTQYF

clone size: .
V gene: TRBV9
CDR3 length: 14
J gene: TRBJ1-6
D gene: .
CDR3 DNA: TGTGCCAGCAGCCGGACGGCCCCAGGGTCACCCCTCCACTTT
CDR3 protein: CASSRTAPGSPLHF

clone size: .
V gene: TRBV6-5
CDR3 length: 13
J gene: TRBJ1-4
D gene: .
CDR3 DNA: TGTGCCAGCTCCCACACAACTAATGAAAAACTGTTTTTT
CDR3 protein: CASSHTTNEKLFF

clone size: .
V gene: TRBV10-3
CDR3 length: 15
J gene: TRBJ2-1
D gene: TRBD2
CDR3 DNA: TGTGCCATCAGTGAGTCTAGCGGGGGCTCCCTCGAGCAGTTCTTC
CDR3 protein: CAISESSGGSLEQFF

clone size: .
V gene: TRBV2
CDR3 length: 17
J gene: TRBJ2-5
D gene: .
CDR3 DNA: TGTGCCAGCAGGAAACTTCCGGGCCCGGGAAGGCAAGAGACCCAGTACTTC
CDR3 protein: CASRKLPGPGRQETQYF

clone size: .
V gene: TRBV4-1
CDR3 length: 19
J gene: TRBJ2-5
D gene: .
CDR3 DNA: TGCGCCAGCAGCCACCCGAAAGGGCGGGGCCCCTCACCGAGGGAGACCCAGTACTTC
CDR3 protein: CASSHPKGRGPSPRETQYF

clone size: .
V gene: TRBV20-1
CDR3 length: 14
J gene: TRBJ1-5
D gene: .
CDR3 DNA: TGCAGTGCTAGTTCCCCAGGGCTCAATCAGCCCCAGCATTTT
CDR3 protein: CSASSPGLNQPQHF